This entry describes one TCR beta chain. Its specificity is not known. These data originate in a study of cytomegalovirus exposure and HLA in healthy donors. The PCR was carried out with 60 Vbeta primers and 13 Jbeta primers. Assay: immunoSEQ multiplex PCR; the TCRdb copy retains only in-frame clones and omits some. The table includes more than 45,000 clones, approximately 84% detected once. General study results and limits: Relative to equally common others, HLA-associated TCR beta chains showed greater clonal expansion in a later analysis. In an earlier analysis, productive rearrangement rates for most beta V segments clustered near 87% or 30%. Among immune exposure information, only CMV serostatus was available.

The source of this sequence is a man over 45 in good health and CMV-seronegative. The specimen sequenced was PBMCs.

Written as DNA, the CDR3 is TGTGCCAGCAGCTCCGCCAGGCGGGGGACTGAAGCTTTCTTT. Its protein is CASSSARRGTEAFF. The chain recombines TRBV5-5 with TRBJ1-1, with TRBD1 as a possible D gene (5 bases). Trimming shortened V by 3 bases and J by 5 bases, and 14 bases separated the two germline ends. CDR1 is SGHKS, CDR2 YYEKEE, per germline (reference sequence). The CDR3 extends over 14 amino acids.